This TCR beta chain was sequenced in a study of blood T cell repertoires in COVID-19. For the study at large: Spain, Italy and the United States supplied samples that represented acute and convalescent COVID-19. Sources were T cells, B-cell-depleted T cells, or PBMCs; the material itself was cDNA or gDNA.

Original processing methods: Using reference gene primer amplification, nucleated cell counts were estimated. TCRdb's copy holds only in-frame clones and misses some; the assay was immunoSEQ multiplex PCR. The V and J calls and clone size are taken from that table; D and trimming were inferred from the DNA. Here the sample spans a few hundred thousand clones, about 85% being singletons. The sample consisted of peripheral blood. This TCR derives from a woman between 18 and 29 years old with acute or convalescent COVID-19.

DNA of the CDR3: TGTGCCAGCAGTTCGACAGGGGTTGAAGCTTTCTTT. This translates into CASSSTGVEAFF. The chain couples TRBV12-3 or TRBV12-4 to TRBJ1-1, with 8 bases aligning to TRBD1. Trimming took 4 bases from V and 7 from J; bases not matched to a gene: 2. The CDR3 is made up of 12 amino acids.